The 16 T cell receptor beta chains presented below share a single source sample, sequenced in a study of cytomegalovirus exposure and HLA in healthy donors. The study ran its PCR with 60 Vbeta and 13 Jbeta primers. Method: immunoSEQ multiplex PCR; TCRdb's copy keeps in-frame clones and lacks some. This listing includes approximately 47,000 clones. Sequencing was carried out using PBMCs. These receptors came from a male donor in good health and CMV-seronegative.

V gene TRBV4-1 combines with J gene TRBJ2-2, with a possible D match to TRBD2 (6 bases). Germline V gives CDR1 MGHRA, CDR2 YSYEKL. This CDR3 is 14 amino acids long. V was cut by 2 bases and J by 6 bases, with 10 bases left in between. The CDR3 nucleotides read TGCGCCAGCAGCCAAAGCAGGGAGGCCGGGGAGCTGTTTTTT. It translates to CASSQSREAGELFF.

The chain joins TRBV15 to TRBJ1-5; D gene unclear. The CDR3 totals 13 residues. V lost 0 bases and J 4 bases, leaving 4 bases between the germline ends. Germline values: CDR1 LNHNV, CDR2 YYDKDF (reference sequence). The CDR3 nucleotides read TGTGCCACCAGCAGAGATAAAAATCAGCCCCAGCATTTT. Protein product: CATSRDKNQPQHF.

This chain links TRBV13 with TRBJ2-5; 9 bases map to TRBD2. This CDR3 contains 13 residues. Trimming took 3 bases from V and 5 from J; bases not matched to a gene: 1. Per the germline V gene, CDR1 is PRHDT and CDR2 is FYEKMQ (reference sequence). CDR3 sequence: CASSFSGRETQYF. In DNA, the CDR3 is TGTGCCAGCAGCTTCAGCGGGAGGGAGACCCAGTACTTC.

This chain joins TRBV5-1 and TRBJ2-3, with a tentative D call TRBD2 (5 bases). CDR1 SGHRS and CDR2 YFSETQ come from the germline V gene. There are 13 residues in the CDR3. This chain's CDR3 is CATQFGGTDTQYF. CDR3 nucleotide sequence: TGCGCTACACAATTCGGGGGCACAGATACGCAGTATTTT.

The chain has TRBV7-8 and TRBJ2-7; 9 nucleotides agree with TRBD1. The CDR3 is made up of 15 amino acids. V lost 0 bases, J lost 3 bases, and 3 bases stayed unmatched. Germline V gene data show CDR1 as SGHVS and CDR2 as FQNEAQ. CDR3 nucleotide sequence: TGTGCCAGCAGCTTAGCCCGGGACAGGGACTACGAGCAGTACTTC. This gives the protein CASSLARDRDYEQYF. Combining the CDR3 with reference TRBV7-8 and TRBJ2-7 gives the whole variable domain GAGVSQSPRYKVAKRGQDVALRCDPISGHVSLFWYQQALGQGPEFLTYFQNEAQLDKSGLPSDRFFAERPEGSVSTLKIQRTQQEDSAVYLCASSLARDRDYEQYFGPGTRLTVT.

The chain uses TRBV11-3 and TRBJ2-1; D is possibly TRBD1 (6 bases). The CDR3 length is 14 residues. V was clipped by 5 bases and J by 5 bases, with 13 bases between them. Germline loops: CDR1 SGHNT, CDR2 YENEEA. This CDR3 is CASSPRTVNNEQFF. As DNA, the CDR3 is TGTGCCAGCAGCCCCCGGACAGTTAACAATGAGCAGTTCTTC.

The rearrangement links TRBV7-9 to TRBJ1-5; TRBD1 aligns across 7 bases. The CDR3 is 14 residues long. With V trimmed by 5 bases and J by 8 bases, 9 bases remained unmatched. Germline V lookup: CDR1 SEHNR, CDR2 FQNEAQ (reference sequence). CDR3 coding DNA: TGTGCCAGCAGCGATACGACAGGGTTGAAGCCCCAGCATTTT. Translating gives CASSDTTGLKPQHF.

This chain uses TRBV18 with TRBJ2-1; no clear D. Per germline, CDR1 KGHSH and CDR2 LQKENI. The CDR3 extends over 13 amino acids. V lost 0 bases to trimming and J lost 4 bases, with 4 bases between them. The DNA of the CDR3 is TGTGCCAGCTCACCACCGGAGTACAATGAGCAGTTCTTC. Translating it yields CASSPPEYNEQFF.

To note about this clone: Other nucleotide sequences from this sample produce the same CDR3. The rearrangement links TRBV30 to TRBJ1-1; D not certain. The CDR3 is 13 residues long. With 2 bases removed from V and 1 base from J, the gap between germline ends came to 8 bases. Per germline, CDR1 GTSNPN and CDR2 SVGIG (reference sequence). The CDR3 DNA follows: TGTGCCTGGAGTAGGACTGAGAACACTGAAGCTTTCTTT. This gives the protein CAWSRTENTEAFF.

DNA for the CDR3: TGTGCCTGGAGTGTCCTTAGAGGTGGAGACTACTCTGGGGCCAACGTCCTGACTTTC. This translates into CAWSVLRGGDYSGANVLTF. The chain is built from TRBV30 and TRBJ2-6; weak D call: TRBD2 (5 bases). Trimming left V 0 bases short and J 0 bases short, with 18 bases between. The germline CDR1 and CDR2 sequences are GTSNPN and SVGIG (reference sequence). The CDR3 runs to 19 residues.

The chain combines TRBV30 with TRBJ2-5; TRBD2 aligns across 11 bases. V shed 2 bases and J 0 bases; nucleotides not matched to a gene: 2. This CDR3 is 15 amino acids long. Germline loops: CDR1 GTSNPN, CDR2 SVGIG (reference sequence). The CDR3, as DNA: TGTGCCTGGAGTCCTAGCGGGGGGTACCAAGAGACCCAGTACTTC. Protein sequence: CAWSPSGGYQETQYF.

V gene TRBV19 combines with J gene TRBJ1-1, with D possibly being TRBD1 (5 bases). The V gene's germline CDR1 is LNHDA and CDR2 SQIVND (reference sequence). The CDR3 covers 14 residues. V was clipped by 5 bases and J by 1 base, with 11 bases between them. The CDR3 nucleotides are TGTGCCAGTAGTGTCGGACACAGGAACACTGAAGCTTTCTTT. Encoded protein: CASSVGHRNTEAFF. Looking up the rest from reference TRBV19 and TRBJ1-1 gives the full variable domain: DGGITQSPKYLFRKEGQNVTLSCEQNLNHDAMYWYRQDPGQGLRLIYYSQIVNDFQKGDIAEGYSVSREKKESFPLTVTSAQKNPTAFYLCASSVGHRNTEAFFGQGTRLTVV.

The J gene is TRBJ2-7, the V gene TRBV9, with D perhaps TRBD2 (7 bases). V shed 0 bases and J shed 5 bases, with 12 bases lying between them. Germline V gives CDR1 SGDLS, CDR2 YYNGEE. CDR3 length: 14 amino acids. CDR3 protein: CASSVGGGRDEQYF. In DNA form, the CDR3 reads TGTGCCAGCAGCGTAGGGGGGGGCCGGGACGAGCAGTACTTC. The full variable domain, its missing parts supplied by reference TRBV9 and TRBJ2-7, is DSGVTQTPKHLITATGQRVTLRCSPRSGDLSVYWYQQSLDQGLQFLIQYYNGEERAKGNILERFSAQQFPDLHSELNLSSLELGDSALYFCASSVGGGRDEQYFGPGTRLTVT.

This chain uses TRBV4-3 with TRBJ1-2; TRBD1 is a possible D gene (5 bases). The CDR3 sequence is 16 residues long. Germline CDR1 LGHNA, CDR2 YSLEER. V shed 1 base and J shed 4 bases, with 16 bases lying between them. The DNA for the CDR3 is TGCGCCAGCAGCCAAGCTGCACAGCGGGGCCTCTATGGCTACACCTTC. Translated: CASSQAAQRGLYGYTF.

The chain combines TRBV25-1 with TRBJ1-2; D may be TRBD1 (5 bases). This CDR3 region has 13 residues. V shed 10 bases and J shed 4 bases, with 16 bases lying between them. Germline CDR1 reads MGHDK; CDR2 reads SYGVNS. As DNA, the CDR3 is TGTGCCACCCAAACAGGAAATGTCTATGGCTACACCTTC. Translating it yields CATQTGNVYGYTF.

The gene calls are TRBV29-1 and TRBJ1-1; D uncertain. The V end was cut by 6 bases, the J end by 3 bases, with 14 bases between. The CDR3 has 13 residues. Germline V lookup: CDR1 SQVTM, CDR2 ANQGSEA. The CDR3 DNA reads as TGCAGCGTAACCGGTGCGGGCGACACTGAAGCTTTCTTT. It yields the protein CSVTGAGDTEAFF.